The sequence of this T cell receptor (beta chain) was determined in a study of follicular helper T cells after annual influenza vaccination. Background on the study: After each seasonal flu vaccination, blood came on days 0, 7 and 28. Regarding the study as a whole: Recurrent ICOS+CD38+ cTfh clonotypes included tetramer and AIM influenza-specific ones. Day 7 ICOS+CD38+ clones later appeared mostly in ICOS-CD38- cTfh.

Time point: 2014-2015 season, pre-vaccination. Per time point, 40-100 mL of blood was sampled. Germline V lookup: CDR1 LGHNA, CDR2 YSLEER. This CDR3 has 16 amino acids. Trimming removed 4 bases at V and 0 bases at J, with 16 bases between. Note on this clone: Its antigen remains unknown.

Profiling relied on immunoSEQ multiplex PCR, and the TCRdb table lists in-frame clones only, not all of them. The sample shows some 11,000 clones, roughly 80% of them seen only once. This TCR came from an adult who received the influenza vaccine. The sample consisted of CXCR5- memory CD4+ T cells sorted from blood, taken on the day of influenza vaccination. The chain joins TRBV4-3 to TRBJ2-7; D may be TRBD1 (6 bases). CDR3 in DNA: TGCGCCAGCAGCCCATCAGGGACATTCAACTCCTACGAGCAGTACTTC. It is translated as CASSPSGTFNSYEQYF.